This T cell receptor (beta chain) comes out of a study of blood T cell repertoires in COVID-19 (dated by TCRdb to the early 2020s). Turning to the overall study: The collaborator samples originated in the United States, Italy and Spain and spanned the acute and convalescent phases of COVID-19. The prospective study material was composed of cDNA or gDNA derived from T cells, B-cell-depleted T cells, or PBMCs. Subjects who had been exposed to COVID-19, were actively infected with it, or had recovered from it provided the deeply sampled blood TCRbeta repertoires that made up the dataset. The repertoires were released in a freely available public database meant as a resource for research on the immune response to SARS-CoV-2. Samples came from the ongoing ImmuneRACE study (first 160 participants) plus 1,254 subjects from 6 global collaborators. The sample metadata nearly always contained a de-identified subject ID, COVID-19 status, age in years and sex. Where available, HLA class I and class II types were obtained from metadata supplied by the sample provider rather than from assay-based typing.

Inclusive of the bounding cysteine and phenylalanine, the CDR3 is 13 residues long. CDR3 DNA is the only sequence kept; it has 39 bases, read in frame from the first base. CDR1 SNHLY and CDR2 FYNNEI are derived from the germline V gene. At the junction V is shortened by 5 bases and J by 8 bases; bases outside the gene matches: 2. This clone was seen a handful of times. What this receptor recognizes is not known. Nothing much larger sits one base from this clone, and base qualities are not available. Each collaborating institution followed its own protocols to collect whole blood in K2EDTA tubes. For TCRbeta analysis, collaborator samples were shipped as frozen whole blood, as isolated PBMCs, or as DNA extracted from either sample type. What the authors observed across the whole study: Clinical and demographic metadata were provided uncurated, with the amount varying by source and participant.

TCRbeta CDR3 regions were amplified from genomic DNA using the immunoSEQ Assay, a bias-controlled multiplex PCR. The original pipeline was this. Nucleated cell counts per sample were estimated from amplification of reference gene primers within the assay. To quantify the absolute abundance of each unique TCRbeta CDR3 rearrangement, sequence reads were collapsed and filtered. For each sample, productive Simpson clonality was calculated as the square root of Simpson's diversity index over productive rearrangements. TCRdb took over this immuneACCESS table, retaining in-frame rearrangements with V and J assigned. Such tables are incomplete; in checked studies, under half of the missing clones stem from an unresolved V gene, and the remainder is unexplained. The V and J calls and the clone size are those of that table, but D and trimming were determined from the DNA. The sample has around 200,000 clones on record, less than 85% of them singletons. The ten largest clones add up to about 7% of the sample.

The rearranged chain carries TRBV2 and TRBJ2-2, with 10 middle bases fitting TRBD1. This TCR was sampled from a human donor in a cohort sampled during active COVID-19. Sample: peripheral blood. The nucleotide sequence reads as follows: TGTGCCAGCAGTTGGGACAGGGGAGGGGAGCTGTTTTTT. It encodes CASSWDRGGELFF.